This T cell receptor (beta chain) stems from a study of blood T cell repertoires in COVID-19. On the study more broadly: COVID-19 samples, acute and convalescent, were from the United States, Italy and Spain. PBMCs, B-cell-depleted T cells, or T cells were the source of the cDNA or gDNA that made up the material.

The germline V and J ends were trimmed by 6 bases and 5 bases, with 7 bases remaining between them. Per the germline V gene, CDR1 is MNHNY and CDR2 is SVGAGI (reference sequence). This CDR3 is 11 amino acids long. Notes on this clone: In the same sample, other DNA sequences code for this CDR3.

Methods used by the authors: Quantification of nucleated cells was approximated via reference gene primer amplification. Libraries were prepared by immunoSEQ multiplex PCR; TCRdb keeps only in-frame clonotypes and omits some of them. Clone size and V and J calls were adopted from that table, with D and trimming inferred from the DNA. This table has over 130,000 clones, just over 85% appearing once. The chain combines TRBV6-6 with TRBJ2-5; D is ambiguous. Sequenced input: peripheral blood. The receptor comes from a man between 65 and 79 years old with acute or convalescent COVID-19. The CDR3 sequence is CASSPQETQYF. CDR3 DNA sequence: TGTGCCAGCAGCCCCCAGGAGACCCAGTACTTC.